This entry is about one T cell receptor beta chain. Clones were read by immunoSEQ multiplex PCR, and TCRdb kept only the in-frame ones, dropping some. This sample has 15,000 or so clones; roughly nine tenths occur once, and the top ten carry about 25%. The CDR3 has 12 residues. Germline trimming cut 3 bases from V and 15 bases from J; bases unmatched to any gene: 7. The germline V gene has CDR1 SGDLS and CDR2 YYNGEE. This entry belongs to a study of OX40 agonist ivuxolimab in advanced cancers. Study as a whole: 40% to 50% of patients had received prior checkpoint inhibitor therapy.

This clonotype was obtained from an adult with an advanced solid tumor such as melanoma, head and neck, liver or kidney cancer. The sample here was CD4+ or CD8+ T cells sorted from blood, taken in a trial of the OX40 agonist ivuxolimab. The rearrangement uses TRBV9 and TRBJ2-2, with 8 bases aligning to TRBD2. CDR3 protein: CASSGSYGRVFF. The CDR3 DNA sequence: TGTGCCAGCAGCGGGTCGTACGGGAGGGTGTTTTTT.